Listed here are 28 T cell receptor beta chains from one sample, sequenced in a study of neurological immune-mediated disorders (dated by TCRdb to between 2017 and 2020). Libraries were constructed by 5' RACE. This sample was sequenced with an Illumina HiSeq 2500. The raw public reads went through TCRdb reprocessing: fastp at Q25, MiXCR clone calling, in-frame beta chains kept. Every CDR3 protein is listed once, alongside the most common genes and DNA of its rows. This sample comprises about 55,000 distinct CDR3 sequences, more than 3% of them detected only once. The ten largest clones capture 1.6% of the sample. Sequencing input: PBMCs. These TCRs come from a young man with multiple sclerosis.

This clonotype showed up many times. The chain employs TRBV11-2 and TRBJ2-1; 14 bases are a match to TRBD2. With 2 bases clipped from V and 0 bases from J, the junction kept 18 bases outside the gene matches. The CDR3 sequence is 23 residues long. The germline gives CDR1 SGHAT, CDR2 FQNNGV. This chain's CDR3 is CASSLRLAGGFVGWNYSYNEQFF. In DNA, the CDR3 is TGTGCCAGCAGCTTACGACTAGCGGGGGGGTTTGTAGGCTGGAACTACTCCTACAATGAGCAGTTCTTC.

This clonotype was counted many times. The chain links TRBV20-1 to TRBJ2-7, with D unresolved. Trimming left V 5 bases short and J 0 bases short, with 11 bases between. CDR1 is DFQATT, CDR2 SNEGSKA, per germline (reference sequence). This CDR3 is built from 13 residues. The CDR3 protein is CSALGGSSYEQYF. Here the CDR3 DNA reads TGCAGTGCTTTGGGCGGAAGCTCCTACGAGCAGTACTTC.

This clonotype was found many times. The CDR3 sequence is CATTQFGGRPTYEQYF. For the CDR3, the DNA is TGTGCCACTACCCAATTCGGGGGGAGGCCTACCTACGAGCAGTACTTC. V and J are TRBV28 and TRBJ2-7; 7 bases fit TRBD2. Germline values: CDR1 MDHEN, CDR2 SYDVKM. This CDR3 has 16 residues. The V and J ends lost 10 bases and 2 bases, in that order; junction bases with no gene match: 17. The full variable domain, with the rest looked up from reference TRBV28 and TRBJ2-7, is DVKVTQSSRYLVKRTGEKVFLECVQDMDHENMFWYRQDPGLGLRLIYFSYDVKMKEKGDIPEGYSVSREKKERFSLILESASTNQTSMYLCATTQFGGRPTYEQYFGPGTRLTVT.

The rearrangement joins TRBV3-1 to TRBJ1-2; TRBD1 matches at 7 bases. V lost 0 bases, J lost 0 bases, and 1 base stayed unmatched. The CDR3 extends over 15 amino acids. Germline CDR1 and CDR2: LGHDT and YNNKEL (reference sequence). The CDR3 DNA sequence: TGTGCCAGCAGCCAAGAGCAGGGGGCTAACTATGGCTACACCTTC. It codes for CASSQEQGANYGYTF.

The chain has TRBV3-1 and TRBJ1-2; D unclear. The germline V and J ends were trimmed by 6 bases and 8 bases, with 16 bases remaining between them. Germline V gene sequence: CDR1 LGHDT, CDR2 YNNKEL (reference sequence). The CDR3 has 13 amino acids. The CDR3 DNA is TGTGCCAGCAGATCCCTGGGGTCTAGGGGCTACACCTTC. Its protein product is CASRSLGSRGYTF. The variable domain in full, completed from reference TRBV3-1 and TRBJ1-2, reads DTAVSQTPKYLVTQMGNDKSIKCEQNLGHDTMYWYKQDSKKFLKIMFSYNNKELIINETVPNRFSPKSPDKAHLNLHINSLELGDSAVYFCASRSLGSRGYTFGSGTRLTVV.

The gene calls are TRBV27 and TRBJ1-1; D not certain. This CDR3 spans 13 amino acids. The germline V gene encodes CDR1 MNHEY and CDR2 SMNVEV (reference sequence). V was clipped by 4 bases and J by 1 base, with 7 bases between them. CDR3 bases: TGTGCCAGCAGTTCGACCGAGAACACTGAAGCTTTCTTT. Protein sequence: CASSSTENTEAFF.

This clonotype has a count of ten or more. The rearrangement links TRBV3-1 to TRBJ1-1; no clear D gene. With 3 bases removed from V and 3 bases from J, the gap between germline ends came to 11 bases. CDR1 and CDR2 (germline): LGHDT, YNNKEL (reference sequence). This CDR3 spans 14 amino acids. CDR3 sequence (DNA): TGTGCCAGCAGCCATGGTGGTTTGGACACTGAAGCTTTCTTT. Translated, it gives CASSHGGLDTEAFF.

In its sample, this clonotype was seen many times. The junction departs from germline at one end; a sequencing error may be responsible. The rearrangement uses TRBV20-1 and TRBJ2-6, with D possibly matching TRBD2 (5 bases). Germline CDR1 reads DFQATT; CDR2 reads SNEGSKA (reference sequence). This CDR3 spans 11 amino acids. The CDR3 DNA reads as TGCAGTGCTAGCTCGGGTTTCGGACTTTCGTTC. Amino acids: CSASSGFGLSF.

At least ten counts were recorded for this clonotype. The V and J genes are TRBV11-2 and TRBJ2-1; D gene ambiguous. From germline, CDR1 is SGHAT and CDR2 FQNNGV. Between the trimmed V and J ends, which lost 8 bases and 8 bases, there was a span of 10 bases. CDR3 length: 11 residues. The DNA for the CDR3 is TGTGCCAGCGGGCAAAAGGATGAGCAGTTCTTC. This sequence encodes CASGQKDEQFF. The full variable domain, completed using reference TRBV11-2 and TRBJ2-1, is EAGVAQSPRYKIIEKRQSVAFWCNPISGHATLYWYQQILGQGPKLLIQFQNNGVVDDSQLPKDRFSAERLKGVDSTLKIQPAKLEDSAVYLCASGQKDEQFFGPGTRLTVL.

This clonotype occurred many times. The genes are TRBV7-6 and TRBJ2-2; maybe TRBD2 (5 bases). CDR1 and CDR2 from the germline V gene are SGHVS and FNYEAQ. There are 14 residues in the CDR3. With 5 bases removed from V and 1 base from J, the gap between germline ends came to 8 bases. CDR3 bases: TGTGCCAGCAGCCCTCGGGAGAACACCGGGGAGCTGTTTTTT. Translation gives CASSPRENTGELFF. The variable domain in full, completed from reference TRBV7-6 and TRBJ2-2, reads GAGVSQSPRYKVTKRGQDVALRCDPISGHVSLYWYRQALGQGPEFLTYFNYEAQQDKSGLPNDRFSAERPEGSISTLTIQRTEQRDSAMYRCASSPRENTGELFFGEGSRLTVL.

This clonotype was observed a few times. This sequence joins TRBV12-3 or TRBV12-4 and TRBJ1-2; tentative D call: TRBD1 (5 bases). V was trimmed by 5 bases and J by 11 bases, leaving 21 bases between them. CDR3 length equals 14 residues. CDR3 sequence (DNA): TGTGCCAGCAGTCTCGCCCTTGGGGGGGGAGGATACACCTTC. Translation: CASSLALGGGGYTF.

This clonotype was counted many times. The J gene is TRBJ1-6, the V gene TRBV3-1, with D possibly TRBD1 on 5 matching bases. Germline CDR1 is LGHDT and CDR2 is YNNKEL (reference sequence). This CDR3 has 10 amino acids. Trimming took 4 bases from V and 19 from J, leaving 11 bases between them. For the CDR3, the DNA is TGTGCCAGCAGCCCCGATAGGGGTCACTTT. Its protein is CASSPDRGHF.

This clonotype was seen repeatedly, ten times or more. The chain joins TRBV5-1 to TRBJ1-5, with a weak D call TRBD1 (6 bases). CDR3 length: 14 residues. CDR1 SGHRS and CDR2 YFSETQ come from the germline V gene. Trimming took 0 bases from V and 10 from J, leaving 14 bases between them. The CDR3 is CASSLDRVRYPQHF. The DNA of the CDR3 is TGCGCCAGCAGCTTGGACAGGGTAAGGTACCCCCAGCATTTT.

This clonotype was recorded at least ten times. This chain joins TRBV28 and TRBJ2-5, with 13 bases that match TRBD2. Germline V gene sequence: CDR1 MDHEN, CDR2 SYDVKM. V trimming: 4 bases; J trimming: 3 bases; junction bases outside the gene matches: 2. The CDR3 loop spans 15 amino acids. The CDR3 sequence is CASSSGLAGKETQYF. CDR3 DNA sequence: TGTGCCAGCAGTTCGGGACTAGCGGGGAAAGAGACCCAGTACTTC.

CDR3 DNA sequence: TGTGCCAGCAGCTCAGGGGTTTTGGAGACCCAGTACTTC. Its translation: CASSSGVLETQYF. This chain joins TRBV7-6 and TRBJ2-5; a weak D match, TRBD1 (6 bases). CDR1 is SGHVS and CDR2 is FNYEAQ in the germline V gene. V shed 4 bases and J shed 5 bases, with 11 bases lying between them. The CDR3 is 13 residues long.

This clonotype appeared many times. J is TRBJ2-5 and V is TRBV12-3 or TRBV12-4; a possible D gene is TRBD2 (6 bases). CDR3 length equals 14 residues. V lost 5 bases and J 2 bases, leaving 12 bases between the germline ends. CDR3 amino acids: CASSTTRTQETQYF. CDR3 nucleotide sequence: TGTGCCAGCAGTACGACTAGAACTCAAGAGACCCAGTACTTC.

This clonotype came up many times. The chain links TRBV7-2 to TRBJ2-3; D may be TRBD1 or TRBD2 (6 bases each). The CDR3 length is 13 residues. Germline assignment: CDR1 SGHTA and CDR2 FQGNSA. V was pared by 5 bases and J by 13 bases, with 19 bases between. The CDR3 sequence: CASSVLPEGEEYF. The CDR3 region has the DNA TGTGCCAGCAGCGTACTCCCTGAGGGGGAGGAGTATTTT.

This clonotype was recorded many times. This chain joins TRBV10-3 and TRBJ2-1, with a possible D match to TRBD2 (6 bases). The CDR3 is made up of 17 amino acids. V was clipped by 4 bases and J by 7 bases, with 23 bases between them. CDR1 is ENHRY, CDR2 SYGVKD, per germline. CDR3 residues: CAISGSPAGPTLNEQFF. DNA for the CDR3: TGTGCCATCAGTGGGTCCCCAGCGGGTCCCACACTTAATGAGCAGTTCTTC.

This clonotype appeared many times. The CDR3 region is CASSEYRQNTEAFF. CDR3 coding DNA: TGTGCCAGCAGTGAGTATCGACAGAACACTGAAGCTTTCTTT. The V and J genes are TRBV2 and TRBJ1-1; D unresolved. The V gene's germline CDR1 is SNHLY and CDR2 FYNNEI. Trimming removed 3 bases from V and 1 base from J, with 9 bases in between. The CDR3 extends over 14 amino acids. Full variable domain (remainder filled in from reference TRBV2 and TRBJ1-1): EPEVTQTPSHQVTQMGQEVILRCVPISNHLYFYWYRQILGQKVEFLVSFYNNEISEKSEIFDDQFSVERPDGSNFTLKIRSTKLEDSAMYFCASSEYRQNTEAFFGQGTRLTVV.

This clonotype was seen repeatedly, ten times or more. The rearrangement uses TRBV6-5 and TRBJ1-2; D unclear. Germline V gene data show CDR1 as MNHEY and CDR2 as SVGAGI. The germline V and J ends were trimmed by 4 bases and 6 bases, with 9 bases remaining between them. The CDR3 spans 12 residues. CDR3 nucleotides: TGTGCCAGCAGTTCCGGCCGGGATGGCTACACCTTC. This translates into CASSSGRDGYTF.

In its sample, this clonotype was seen many times. The chain combines TRBV24-1 with TRBJ2-2, with D possibly called TRBD1 or TRBD2 (5 bases each). The CDR3 is 14 residues long. Trimming took 2 bases from V and 8 from J, leaving 11 bases between them. The germline gives CDR1 KGHDR, CDR2 SFDVKD. This CDR3 reads CATSDSGPRGELFF. The DNA for the CDR3 is TGTGCCACCAGTGATTCGGGGCCCCGGGGGGAGCTGTTTTTT.

This clonotype was seen many times. The V call is TRBV6-1, the J call TRBJ1-1, with unresolved D. Germline lookup yields CDR1 MNHNS and CDR2 SASEGT. This CDR3 spans 15 amino acids. Trimming cost V 2 bases and J 4 bases, with 14 bases left between them. The CDR3 reads CASSELWVYSTEAFF. For the CDR3, the DNA is TGTGCCAGCAGTGAATTATGGGTCTACAGCACTGAAGCTTTCTTT.

In this sample, this clonotype turned up many times. V is TRBV20-1 and J is TRBJ2-7; no clear D gene. V was shortened by 0 bases and J by 0 bases, with 12 bases between the two germline ends. Germline assignment: CDR1 DFQATT and CDR2 SNEGSKA (reference sequence). The CDR3 consists of 15 residues. The CDR3 DNA follows: TGCAGTGCTAGAGACCCACTAACGAGCTCCTACGAGCAGTACTTC. This encodes CSARDPLTSSYEQYF.

This clonotype was recorded at least ten times. The chain couples TRBV7-6 to TRBJ1-6, with 9 bases aligning to TRBD1. V lost 5 bases to trimming and J lost 13 bases; unmatched junction nucleotides: 9. Germline CDR1 and CDR2: SGHVS and FNYEAQ. The CDR3 extends over 14 amino acids. The CDR3 protein is CASSSGTGNYPLHF. The CDR3 DNA reads as TGTGCCAGCAGCAGCGGGACAGGGAATTATCCCCTCCACTTT.

There are many counts of this clonotype. The gene calls are TRBV3-1 and TRBJ1-2; no clear D gene. This CDR3 spans 14 amino acids. Germline V lookup: CDR1 LGHDT, CDR2 YNNKEL (reference sequence). Trimming took 6 bases from V and 6 from J, leaving 17 bases between them. As DNA, the CDR3 is TGTGCCAGCAGTCAAAACACGCAAATGGATGGCTACACCTTC. It translates to CASSQNTQMDGYTF.

This clonotype has at least ten counts. The CDR3 DNA is TGTGCCAGCAGTTACGTCCCTAGCGGGGAGATAGATACGCAGTATTTT. Its translation: CASSYVPSGEIDTQYF. The chain uses TRBV28 and TRBJ2-3, with TRBD2 matching over 9 bases. V lost 4 bases and J lost 5; bases outside the gene matches: 10. Germline V gene data show CDR1 as MDHEN and CDR2 as SYDVKM. CDR3 length equals 16 residues.

This clonotype showed up many times. The chain employs TRBV15 and TRBJ2-1; no reliable D call. Germline-derived CDR1 and CDR2 are LNHNV and YYDKDF (reference sequence). V lost 1 base and J 9 bases, leaving 10 bases between the germline ends. This CDR3 is 13 amino acids long. CDR3 nucleotides: TGTGCCACCAGCAGAGCCCCTCCGGGTGAGCAGTTCTTC. Its protein is CATSRAPPGEQFF.

This clonotype was seen more than once but under ten times. V gene TRBV6-4 combines with J gene TRBJ2-1; 7 nucleotides match TRBD1. CDR1 is MRHNA and CDR2 is SNTAGT in the germline V gene. J was trimmed by 6 bases and V by 6 bases; bases with no gene match: 8. CDR3 length: 14 residues. The CDR3 bases are TGTGCCAGCAGCGCCCAGGGGGTCAGCAATGAGCAGTTCTTC. It is translated as CASSAQGVSNEQFF.